This TCR beta chain was observed in a study of vaccination and CD4 T cells after COVID-19. Regarding this clonotype: What it recognizes is unknown.

Germline loops: CDR1 ENHRY, CDR2 SYGVKD. The junction had 10 bases not matched to a gene; V was cut back by 8 bases and J by 4 bases. CDR3 length: 14 residues. The treatment here: roughly ten-day PBMC culture with coronavirus spike peptide pools or control peptides (ViraFEST assay). CD4+ T cells that had been cultured provided DNA sequenced with the Oncomine TCR Beta short-read assay. One entry per CDR3 protein, called by TCRdb with MiXCR from the PCR reads. Of approximately 14,000 distinct CDR3 sequences listed, about 47% are singletons. The TCR was taken from a human donor who had recovered from COVID-19. This rearrangement joins TRBV10-3 to TRBJ1-1, with TRBD1 identical over 7 bases. Sequenced sample: CD4+ T cells from blood, cultured in vitro. CDR3 loop: CAIQGGGFGTEAFF. The CDR3 DNA follows: TGTGCCATCCAAGGAGGGGGCTTTGGCACTGAAGCTTTCTTT.